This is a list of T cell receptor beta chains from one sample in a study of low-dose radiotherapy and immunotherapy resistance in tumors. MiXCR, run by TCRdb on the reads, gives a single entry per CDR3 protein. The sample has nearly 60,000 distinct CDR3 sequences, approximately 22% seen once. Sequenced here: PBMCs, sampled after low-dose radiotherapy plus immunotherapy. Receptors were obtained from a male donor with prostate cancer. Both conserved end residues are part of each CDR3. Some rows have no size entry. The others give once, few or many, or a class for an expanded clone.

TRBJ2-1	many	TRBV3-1	CASSHLAGLDNEQFF
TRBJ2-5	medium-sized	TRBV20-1	CSARDSGPKSSAETQYF
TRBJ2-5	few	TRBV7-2	CASSLAGGGAAETQYF
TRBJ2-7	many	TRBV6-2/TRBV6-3	CASSYGAGGVIYEQYF
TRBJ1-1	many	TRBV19	CASSRDRDGDAFF
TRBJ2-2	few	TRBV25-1	CASSELRVGTGELFF
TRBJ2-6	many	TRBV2	CASSEEKLNSGANVLTF
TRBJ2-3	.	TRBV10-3	CAISDPGQADPGGWADTQYF
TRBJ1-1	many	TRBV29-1	CSVVLSATEAFF
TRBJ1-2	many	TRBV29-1	CSVVSVRGGYTF
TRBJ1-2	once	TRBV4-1	CASSGSGTGAYGYTF
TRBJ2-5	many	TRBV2	CASRGEQETQYF
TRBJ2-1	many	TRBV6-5	CASSYRLHHNEQFF
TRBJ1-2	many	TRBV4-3	CASSQRHSANYGYTF